This TCR beta chain was identified during a study of vaccination and CD4 T cells after COVID-19 (dated by TCRdb to between 2020 and 2023). Turning to the overall study: SARS-CoV-2 positivity had been established in the convalescent patients by nasal swab PCR, and mild disease was recorded in several of these patients and severe disease in one. The convalescent cohort comprised six males and four females, including two Hispanic individuals, seven Caucasians, two Asians and one multiracial person. Participants received two doses of either the Pfizer-BioNTech BNT162b2 vaccine (n=8) or the Moderna mRNA-1273 vaccine (n=2). Post-COVID blood samples were collected from convalescent patients a median of around 100 days after diagnosis, with a range of roughly 30 to 161 days. Post-vaccine blood samples were obtained a median of around 67 days after the second vaccine dose, with a range of about 12 to 241 days. Culture stimuli were overlapping spike peptide pools from SARS-CoV-2 and from the common cold coronaviruses HCoV-NL63, HCoV-OC43 and HCoV-229E. Control cultures received a CEFX viral epitope pool as the positive control, an HIV-1 Nef peptide pool as the negative control, or no peptide. In around nine COVID-19 convalescent patients and a handful of infection-naive healthy vaccine recipients, the spike-specific CD4+ TCR repertoire before mRNA vaccination was compared with the repertoire after mRNA vaccination.

This clonotype was seen only once. The antigen it binds to is not known. The junction departs from the called germline gene at one end, perhaps through a read error. Library method: PCR. DNA from cultured CD4+ T cells was subjected to TCR sequencing with the Oncomine TCR Beta short-read assay at the Johns Hopkins FTIC core. The QIAamp micro DNA kit was used to extract genomic DNA from the cultured CD4+ T cells. The Oncomine TCR Beta libraries from cultured CD4+ T cells were pooled using unique dual indexes and then sequenced on an Illumina iSeq 100. Processing in the source paper ran as follows. Non-productive sequences were filtered out, and CDR3s that did not start with C, did not end with F or W, or were shorter than 7 amino acids were discarded. The MANAFEST web application was used to identify antigen-specific clonotypes by comparing peptide-stimulated wells against reference wells and other culture wells. To be called positive, a clone needed an FDR below 0.05, an odds ratio above 5, and a productive frequency above 0.1% in at least two of three replicate wells. A clonotype was classed as cross-reactive if the clonotype showed significant expansion both in SARS-CoV-2 spike wells and in at least one common cold coronavirus spike condition. Levenshtein distances (stringdist) and unrooted phylogenetic trees (ape) in R version 3.6.1 were used to assess CDR3 homology. TCRdb trimmed the raw reads at Q25, called clones with MiXCR and kept productive beta chains. Rows with one shared CDR3 protein collapse into an entry with the most common genes and DNA. TCRdb's processing, not the study's, gives the V and J calls here. Recorded for this sample are over 10,000 distinct CDR3 sequences; about 82% of them occurred a single time. The ten largest clones take up around 26% of the sample.

Study-wide findings and limitations: Relatively few convalescent patients were included in the study, and early timepoints after natural infection were not analyzed. Among convalescent patients, a median about 90% of the SARS-CoV-2-reactive clones seen after vaccination appeared only after vaccination, which suggests priming specific to the vaccine. Of the vaccine-specific clones in convalescent patients, 304 of 307, or nearly all, reacted only to SARS-CoV-2 spike and did not cross-react with common cold coronaviruses. The median number of SARS-CoV-2-reactive clonotypes rose from fewer than 25 after infection to 30 to 45 after vaccination, but the change was not significant.

Explained via the paper, the treatment or condition label denotes: approximately nine-day PBMC culture with coronavirus spike peptide pools or control peptides (ViraFEST assay). To expand antigen-specific T cells with peptide pools and then pick out the expanded clonotypes through TCR sequencing, the study relied on the ViraFEST assay. Positive SARS-CoV-2 PCR tests in the convalescent patients dated from March to December 2020, before Alpha, Beta and Delta variants emerged in the United States. Approximately 2.1 million PBMCs per well were cultured in IMDM with roughly 5% human AB serum and 9 to 10 IU/ml IL-2, plus 10 ug/ml peptide pools. On days 3 and 7, half of the culture medium was replaced with fresh IL-2-containing medium. After around 10 days of culture, CD4+ T cells were isolated by negative selection using the EasySep CD4+ T cell isolation kit. Ficoll-Paque Plus gradient centrifugation was used to isolate PBMCs from whole blood, and the isolated PBMCs were then either used fresh or cryopreserved at -140C. Culture conditions were generally each tested in triplicate wells.

Sequences MNHEY (CDR1) and SVGAGI (CDR2) are obtained from the germline V gene. Counted from cysteine to phenylalanine, this CDR3 has 15 amino acids. Of the read, only the CDR3 DNA is kept; its 45 bases are in frame from base 1. Sequencing was performed on CD4+ T cells from blood, cultured in vitro. The rearranged chain carries TRBV6-5 and TRBJ2-2; the D gene cannot be named for sure. The sequence derives from a human donor who had recovered from COVID-19. The bases are TGTGCCAGCAGTTACTCCAGGACCAACAGCGGGGAGCTGTTTTTT. Translated, this is CASSYSRTNSGELFF.